This entry features one T cell receptor (beta chain) sequence. It has no known antigen specificity. Base qualities were left out, and no much larger clone turns up one base away. The CDR3 holds 13 amino acids from the cysteine to the phenylalanine. Solely the CDR3 DNA is kept, with 39 bases framed from the first base. Looking up the germline V gene yields CDR1 SGHRS and CDR2 YFSETQ. Trimming leaves V shorter by 0 bases and J shorter by 6 bases, with the junction holding 0 bases beyond the gene matches. This record comes from a study of OX40 agonist ivuxolimab in advanced cancers. Background for the entire study: The costimulatory receptor OX40 (CD134) was targeted by ivuxolimab, a fully human IgG2 agonistic monoclonal antibody. Intravenous ivuxolimab was administered to patients every 2 weeks at six dose levels: 0.01, 0.1, 0.3, 1.5, 3 and 10 mg/kg. Among the approximately 54 dose-escalation patients, around 20 had hepatocellular carcinoma, approximately 15 melanoma, 9 renal cell carcinoma and 9 head and neck cancer. A male proportion of under 85% and a mean age of around 60 years, ranging from roughly 23 to 90, were recorded for the dose-escalation cohort. Patients were allowed to have had prior anti-PD-1, anti-PD-L1 or anti-CTLA-4 therapy, and approximately 40% of the dose-escalation patients had been treated with checkpoint inhibitors. Partial responses were achieved by three dose-escalation patients, of whom one had hepatocellular carcinoma and two had cutaneous melanoma. The point of sequencing TCRbeta in the periphery was to test whether ivuxolimab changed TCR sequence diversity and drove clonal T-cell expansion. The monotherapy dose-escalation portion (N ≈ 52 patients) of the phase I ivuxolimab trial is reported in the paper. The study at large found these results: The antigen specificity of the clonally expanded peripheral T cells was not determined. In partial responders in the 0.1-3.0 mg/kg groups, normalized peripheral clonal expansion was found to be among the lowest, especially among CD8+ T cells. After ivuxolimab, CD8+ T cells had more expanded clones than CD4+ T cells on average. Low levels of normalized T-cell clonal expansion were also shown by some nonresponding patients. At doses from 0.1 to 3.0 mg/kg, clonal expansion was seen in both CD4+ and CD8+ blood T cells between baseline and week 6.

The trial excluded patients who had a history of autoimmune disease or were on systemic immunosuppression. In every dose cohort, peripheral blood was drawn for TCR sequencing at baseline, cycle 4 day 1, and cycle 7 day 1. The samples were taken from a phase I, first-in-human, multicenter, open-label dose-escalation trial of ivuxolimab. The trial enrolled adults with locally advanced or metastatic head and neck squamous cell, hepatocellular, melanoma or renal cell carcinoma. Before TCR sequencing, CD4+ and CD8+ T cells were separately sorted from peripheral blood. To sequence the TCRbeta CDR3 region, genomic DNA was isolated from the sorted cells. The immunoSEQ Assay was used for sequencing of TCRbeta CDR3 regions. The immuneACCESS repertoire file appears here via TCRdb, limited to in-frame rearrangements. These files lack a portion of the clones; in checked studies, under half of the deficit traces to unresolved V genes, and the cause of the others is not known. In all, the sample holds about 110,000 clones, and 85% to 95% of those were seen once. The biggest ten clones account for roughly 0.66% of the sample.

The chain is made from TRBV5-1 and TRBJ2-1; the central 7 bases match TRBD1. This sequence was found in an adult with an advanced solid tumor such as melanoma, head and neck, liver or kidney cancer. This sample comprised CD4+ or CD8+ T cells sorted from blood, obtained in a trial of the OX40 agonist ivuxolimab. The DNA is TGCGCCAGCAGCTTGGGGACAGGCAATGAGCAGTTCTTC. Its protein is CASSLGTGNEQFF.